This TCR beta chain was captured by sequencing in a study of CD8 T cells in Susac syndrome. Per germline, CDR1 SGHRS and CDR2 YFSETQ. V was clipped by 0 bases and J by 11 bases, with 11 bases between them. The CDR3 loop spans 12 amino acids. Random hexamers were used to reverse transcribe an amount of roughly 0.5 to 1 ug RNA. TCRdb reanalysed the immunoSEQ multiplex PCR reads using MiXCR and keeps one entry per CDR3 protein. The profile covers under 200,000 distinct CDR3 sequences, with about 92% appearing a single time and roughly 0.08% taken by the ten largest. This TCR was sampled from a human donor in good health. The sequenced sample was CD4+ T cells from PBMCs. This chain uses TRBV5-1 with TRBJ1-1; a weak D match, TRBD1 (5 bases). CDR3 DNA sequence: TGCGCCAGCAGCTTGGACAGGAGCCGGGCTTTCTTT. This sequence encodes CASSLDRSRAFF. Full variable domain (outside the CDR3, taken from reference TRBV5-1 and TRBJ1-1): KAGVTQTPRYLIKTRGQQVTLSCSPISGHRSVSWYQQTPGQGLQFLFEYFSETQRNKGNFPGRFSGRQFSNSRSEMNVSTLELGDSALYLCASSLDRSRAFFGQGTRLTVV.